This T cell receptor (beta chain) derives from a study of blood T cells in healthy people across ages. With a J-beta primer mix and a sample-barcoded 5' primer, a second PCR ran about 7 to 11 cycles. MiXCR, applied by TCRdb to the 5' RACE reads, yields one record per CDR3 protein. This sample carries roughly 2 million distinct CDR3 sequences, roughly 49% of them seen once, and the ten largest clones take 2.1%. Around 9.5 milliliters of peripheral blood were drawn from each donor. This clonotype was counted once. The CDR3 runs to 16 residues. V lost 1 base, J lost 1 base, and 14 bases lay in between. Germline V CDR1 and CDR2: LGHNA, YSLEER.

The chain joins TRBV4-3 to TRBJ2-7; D is possibly TRBD2 (6 bases). The source is a woman between 40 and 50 years old in good health. The source material was blood. DNA for the CDR3: TGCGCCAGCAGCCAAGTGCTTCGGGACTCATCCTACGAGCAGTACTTC. Translated: CASSQVLRDSSYEQYF.